This TCR beta chain stems from a study of T cell changes during pregnancy in multiple sclerosis. The CDR3 loop spans 15 amino acids. Per germline, CDR1 LGHNA and CDR2 YNFKEQ. Deletions cut 1 base from V and 5 bases from J, with 15 bases between. The data were produced by immunoSEQ multiplex PCR, yet TCRdb's version contains in-frame clones alone and is incomplete. In the table there are 65,000 to 85,000 clones, 89% of which are singletons. This TCR derives from a female donor in good health, enrolled as a control in a pregnancy study. This material consisted of peripheral blood, taken in the first trimester of pregnancy. V and J are TRBV4-2 and TRBJ2-7; a weak D match, TRBD1 (6 bases). The CDR3 DNA reads as TGTGCCAGCAGCCAAGGAATCGGCAGGGGAAACGAGCAGTACTTC. It is translated as CASSQGIGRGNEQYF.